Reported below is one TCR beta chain. Its antigen is not known. Deletions cut 1 base from V and 11 bases from J, with 20 bases between. The CDR3 loop spans 16 amino acids. From germline, CDR1 is SGHVS and CDR2 FQNEAQ. These data come from a study of cytomegalovirus exposure and HLA in healthy donors. Study summary: T cells numbering around 180 million yielded some 100 million unique TCR beta sequences in an earlier analysis. Whole-study results and caveats: The HLA-A and HLA-B alleles of most subjects were reportedly predicted accurately from TCR beta sequences.

With 60 Vbeta and 13 Jbeta primers, the PCR was carried out. Method: immunoSEQ multiplex PCR; TCRdb's copy keeps in-frame clones and lacks some. The table records approximately 110,000 clones, around 80% of them present only once. This clonotype was obtained from a man under 40 in good health and CMV-seronegative. The rearrangement joins TRBV7-8 to TRBJ1-4, with D perhaps TRBD1 (6 bases). Material: PBMCs. The CDR3 protein is CASSLVGAGATEKLFF. For the CDR3, the DNA is TGTGCCAGCAGCTTAGTTGGGGCAGGGGCCACGGAGAAACTGTTTTTT.